This is a list of T cell receptor beta chains from one sample in a study of blood T cell repertoires in COVID-19. Only in-frame clones appear in the TCRdb table, and some are missing; sequencing was by immunoSEQ multiplex PCR. The sample records around 140,000 clones, about 87% being singletons. The source material was peripheral blood. Receptors originate from a man aged 80 or over with acute or convalescent COVID-19. Both conserved end residues are part of each CDR3. The D gene is left open where the match is weak. Expanded clones are given a class, and other clones once, few, many or no size at all.

V gene: TRBV10-3
J gene: TRBJ1-1
D gene: -
clone size: -
CDR3 protein: CATQQENTEAFF
CDR3 DNA: TGTGCCACCCAACAGGAGAACACTGAAGCTTTCTTT

V gene: TRBV3-1/TRBV3-2
J gene: TRBJ2-1
D gene: TRBD2
clone size: few
CDR3 protein: CASSLRGGLYNEQFF
CDR3 DNA: TGTGCCAGCAGCCTAAGGGGAGGGCTCTACAATGAGCAGTTCTTC

V gene: TRBV30
J gene: TRBJ2-7
D gene: TRBD2
clone size: -
CDR3 protein: CAWSGTSFSYEQYF
CDR3 DNA: TGTGCCTGGAGCGGGACTAGCTTTTCCTACGAGCAGTACTTC

V gene: TRBV18
J gene: TRBJ2-1
D gene: -
clone size: -
CDR3 protein: CASSPPQLSSYNEQFF
CDR3 DNA: TGTGCCAGCTCACCACCACAGCTGAGCTCCTACAATGAGCAGTTCTTC

V gene: TRBV7-8
J gene: TRBJ2-7
D gene: TRBD1
clone size: -
CDR3 protein: CASSYGQGAMEQYF
CDR3 DNA: TGTGCCAGCAGCTACGGACAGGGGGCTATGGAGCAGTACTTC

V gene: TRBV6-2/TRBV6-3
J gene: TRBJ2-1
D gene: -
clone size: -
CDR3 protein: CASSGLGGPGNEQFF
CDR3 DNA: TGTGCCAGCAGTGGCCTGGGGGGGCCGGGGAATGAGCAGTTCTTC

V gene: TRBV5-4
J gene: TRBJ1-1
D gene: -
clone size: once
CDR3 protein: CASSSKQGNTEAFF
CDR3 DNA: TGTGCCAGCAGCTCGAAACAGGGGAACACTGAAGCTTTCTTT

V gene: TRBV18
J gene: TRBJ1-2
D gene: -
clone size: -
CDR3 protein: CASSPAGGGYGYTF
CDR3 DNA: TGTGCCAGCTCCCCTGCAGGAGGTGGCTATGGCTACACCTTC

V gene: TRBV7-8
J gene: TRBJ2-7
D gene: TRBD2
clone size: -
CDR3 protein: CASSSGLAAAYEQYF
CDR3 DNA: TGTGCCAGCAGCTCGGGACTAGCGGCAGCGTACGAGCAGTACTTC

V gene: TRBV11-2
J gene: TRBJ2-1
D gene: TRBD2
clone size: -
CDR3 protein: CASSLGLLAGAYNEQFF
CDR3 DNA: TGTGCCAGCAGCTTAGGGCTTCTAGCGGGGGCCTACAATGAGCAGTTCTTC

V gene: TRBV5-6
J gene: TRBJ1-6
D gene: -
clone size: -
CDR3 protein: CASSSWGLSSYNSPLHF
CDR3 DNA: TGTGCCAGCAGCTCCTGGGGCCTGAGCTCCTATAATTCACCCCTCCACTTT

V gene: TRBV11-3
J gene: TRBJ1-2
D gene: TRBD1
clone size: once
CDR3 protein: CASSLKTGNQDYGYTF
CDR3 DNA: TGTGCCAGCAGCTTAAAGACAGGGAACCAAGACTATGGCTACACCTTC

V gene: TRBV5-4
J gene: TRBJ2-3
D gene: TRBD2
clone size: -
CDR3 protein: CASSSGGLAGGPSTDTQYF
CDR3 DNA: TGTGCCAGCAGCTCGGGGGGACTAGCGGGAGGACCCAGCACAGATACGCAGTATTTT

V gene: TRBV7-2
J gene: TRBJ2-7
D gene: -
clone size: once
CDR3 protein: CASSARYEQYF
CDR3 DNA: TGTGCCAGCAGCGCCCGGTACGAGCAGTACTTC

V gene: TRBV24-1
J gene: TRBJ1-3
D gene: -
clone size: -
CDR3 protein: CATSPSGGNTIYF
CDR3 DNA: TGTGCCACCAGCCCCAGCGGGGGAAACACCATATATTTT

V gene: TRBV5-6
J gene: TRBJ1-2
D gene: -
clone size: -
CDR3 protein: CASSAGNYDGYTF
CDR3 DNA: TGTGCCAGCAGTGCAGGGAACTATGATGGCTACACCTTC

V gene: TRBV3-1/TRBV3-2
J gene: TRBJ2-7
D gene: TRBD1
clone size: -
CDR3 protein: CASSPGTGIRYEQYF
CDR3 DNA: TGTGCCAGCAGCCCTGGGACAGGGATTCGGTACGAGCAGTACTTC

V gene: TRBV5-1
J gene: TRBJ2-1
D gene: TRBD1
clone size: -
CDR3 protein: CASSLAGQGGNEQFF
CDR3 DNA: TGCGCCAGCAGCTTGGCCGGACAGGGAGGCAATGAGCAGTTCTTC

V gene: TRBV2
J gene: TRBJ2-1
D gene: -
clone size: few
CDR3 protein: CASRLSGGFYNEQFF
CDR3 DNA: TGTGCCAGCAGGTTGAGCGGTGGGTTTTACAATGAGCAGTTCTTC

V gene: TRBV4-1
J gene: TRBJ1-6
D gene: -
clone size: -
CDR3 protein: CASSQSSSYNSPLHF
CDR3 DNA: TGCGCCAGCAGCCAATCGAGCTCCTATAATTCACCCCTCCACTTT

V gene: TRBV7-9
J gene: TRBJ2-1
D gene: TRBD2
clone size: -
CDR3 protein: CASSLAWGGSYNEQFF
CDR3 DNA: TGTGCCAGCAGCTTAGCGTGGGGGGGCTCCTACAATGAGCAGTTCTTC

V gene: TRBV5-1
J gene: TRBJ2-2
D gene: TRBD1
clone size: -
CDR3 protein: CASRSGTGSTGELFF
CDR3 DNA: TGCGCCAGCAGATCCGGGACAGGAAGCACCGGGGAGCTGTTTTTT

V gene: TRBV7-2
J gene: TRBJ2-3
D gene: TRBD2
clone size: -
CDR3 protein: CASSRLGVAGGQYF
CDR3 DNA: TGTGCCAGCAGCCGCCTGGGGGTAGCGGGGGGGCAGTATTTT

V gene: TRBV28
J gene: TRBJ1-4
D gene: TRBD1
clone size: -
CDR3 protein: CASSFQGAGEKLFF
CDR3 DNA: TGTGCCAGCAGCTTCCAGGGGGCGGGTGAAAAACTGTTTTTT

V gene: TRBV6-5
J gene: TRBJ2-3
D gene: -
clone size: -
CDR3 protein: CASSYSAWESDTQYF
CDR3 DNA: TGTGCCAGCAGTTACTCGGCTTGGGAGTCAGATACGCAGTATTTT

V gene: TRBV30
J gene: TRBJ2-3
D gene: TRBD1
clone size: -
CDR3 protein: CASGTGGADTQYF
CDR3 DNA: TGTGCCTCCGGGACAGGGGGGGCAGATACGCAGTATTTT

V gene: TRBV7-9
J gene: TRBJ1-3
D gene: -
clone size: -
CDR3 protein: CASSLGRISGNTIYF
CDR3 DNA: TGTGCCAGCAGCTTGGGCAGGATCTCTGGAAACACCATATATTTT

V gene: TRBV10-1
J gene: TRBJ2-7
D gene: TRBD1
clone size: -
CDR3 protein: CASSDGTGSSYEQYF
CDR3 DNA: TGCGCCAGCAGTGATGGGACAGGGAGCTCCTACGAGCAGTACTTC

V gene: TRBV10-3
J gene: TRBJ2-1
D gene: -
clone size: -
CDR3 protein: CAISESSGGGDEQFF
CDR3 DNA: TGTGCCATCAGTGAGTCGAGCGGCGGCGGGGATGAGCAGTTCTTC

V gene: TRBV5-1
J gene: TRBJ1-1
D gene: TRBD1
clone size: -
CDR3 protein: CASSWGQGGGEAFF
CDR3 DNA: TGCGCCAGCAGTTGGGGGCAGGGGGGTGGTGAAGCTTTCTTT

V gene: TRBV5-1
J gene: TRBJ2-4
D gene: TRBD2
clone size: -
CDR3 protein: CASSPLAGAGGLAKNIQYF
CDR3 DNA: TGCGCCAGCAGCCCCCTAGCGGGAGCGGGGGGTCTAGCCAAAAACATTCAGTACTTC

V gene: TRBV28
J gene: TRBJ1-2
D gene: TRBD1
clone size: -
CDR3 protein: CASSRPGTVPYGYTF
CDR3 DNA: TGTGCCAGCAGTCGGCCCGGGACAGTTCCTTATGGCTACACCTTC

V gene: TRBV7-9
J gene: TRBJ2-1
D gene: TRBD2
clone size: -
CDR3 protein: CASSSGLAGGEQFF
CDR3 DNA: TGTGCCAGCAGCTCGGGACTAGCGGGAGGGGAGCAGTTCTTC

V gene: TRBV21-1
J gene: TRBJ1-5
D gene: -
clone size: -
CDR3 protein: CASSTRGSFNQPQHF
CDR3 DNA: TGTGCCAGCAGCACCCGAGGAAGTTTCAATCAGCCCCAGCATTTT

V gene: TRBV27
J gene: TRBJ2-1
D gene: -
clone size: -
CDR3 protein: CATSRGDSYNEQFF
CDR3 DNA: TGTGCCACCTCGCGGGGAGATTCCTACAATGAGCAGTTCTTC

V gene: TRBV24-1
J gene: TRBJ1-4
D gene: TRBD1
clone size: -
CDR3 protein: CATSDSGTGDEKLFF
CDR3 DNA: TGTGCCACCAGTGATTCCGGGACAGGGGATGAAAAACTGTTTTTT

V gene: TRBV5-1
J gene: TRBJ2-2
D gene: -
clone size: -
CDR3 protein: CASRQDTRETGELFF
CDR3 DNA: TGCGCCAGCAGACAGGACACCCGAGAGACCGGGGAGCTGTTTTTT

V gene: TRBV6-5
J gene: TRBJ1-5
D gene: TRBD1
clone size: -
CDR3 protein: CASLRQGPQPQHF
CDR3 DNA: TGTGCCAGCCTTAGACAGGGTCCTCAGCCCCAGCATTTT

V gene: TRBV29-1
J gene: TRBJ2-5
D gene: TRBD2
clone size: -
CDR3 protein: CSFVLAGPGTQYF
CDR3 DNA: TGCAGCTTCGTACTAGCGGGACCGGGTACCCAGTACTTC

V gene: TRBV9
J gene: TRBJ1-3
D gene: TRBD1
clone size: -
CDR3 protein: CASSVGDRGQLGNTIYF
CDR3 DNA: TGTGCCAGCAGCGTAGGAGACAGGGGGCAGCTTGGAAACACCATATATTTT

V gene: TRBV9
J gene: TRBJ1-2
D gene: TRBD1
clone size: -
CDR3 protein: CASSAAGTGYGYTF
CDR3 DNA: TGTGCCAGCAGCGCGGCCGGGACAGGCTATGGCTACACCTTC

V gene: TRBV6-1
J gene: TRBJ2-6
D gene: -
clone size: -
CDR3 protein: CASSEAGLFLTF
CDR3 DNA: TGTGCCAGCAGTGAAGCGGGCCTTTTCCTGACTTTC

V gene: TRBV6-4
J gene: TRBJ2-2
D gene: TRBD2
clone size: -
CDR3 protein: CASAIAGGTGELFF
CDR3 DNA: TGTGCCAGCGCGATAGCGGGAGGCACCGGGGAGCTGTTTTTT

V gene: TRBV24-1
J gene: TRBJ1-2
D gene: -
clone size: -
CDR3 protein: CATSDHRVDGYTF
CDR3 DNA: TGTGCCACCAGTGATCACAGGGTTGACGGCTACACCTTC

V gene: TRBV3-1/TRBV3-2
J gene: TRBJ1-5
D gene: TRBD1
clone size: -
CDR3 protein: CASSRGQGISQPQHF
CDR3 DNA: TGTGCCAGCAGCAGAGGACAGGGGATAAGTCAGCCCCAGCATTTT

V gene: TRBV19
J gene: TRBJ2-7
D gene: TRBD2
clone size: -
CDR3 protein: CASSIGSGTTTSQYF
CDR3 DNA: TGTGCCAGTAGTATAGGGTCTGGGACTACTACGTCGCAGTACTTC